The rows below give T cell receptor beta chains drawn from one sample of a study of shared clonotypes between healthy human individuals. Using immunoSEQ multiplex PCR, the repertoire was profiled, and TCRdb retains in-frame clones only, with some absent. The sample includes some 1.5 million clones, approximately 98% of them seen just once. Source material: naive CD4+ T cells sorted from blood. The receptors derive from a man aged 30-40 years in good health. Each CDR3 is given with its conserved first and last residue. The D gene is left open where the match is weak. Clone size is shown for a subset of rows, as once, few, many or a class of expanded clone.

D gene	clone size	V gene	J gene	CDR3 protein	CDR3 DNA
NA	NA	TRBV6-5	TRBJ2-7	CASSYLGRGEQYF	TGTGCCAGCAGTTACCTCGGACGGGGAGAGCAGTACTTC
NA	NA	TRBV18	TRBJ1-4	CASSPPHGNEKLFF	TGTGCCAGCTCACCACCACATGGAAATGAAAAACTGTTTTTT
TRBD1	NA	TRBV2	TRBJ2-7	CASSEFGQGADEQYF	TGTGCCAGCAGTGAATTCGGGCAGGGGGCTGACGAGCAGTACTTC
NA	NA	TRBV19	TRBJ2-5	CASSINVARETQYF	TGTGCCAGTAGTATTAACGTCGCGCGGGAGACCCAGTACTTC
NA	NA	TRBV12-2	TRBJ2-1	CASRRPRAGGRYNEQFF	TGTGCAAGTCGCCGACCCAGAGCGGGAGGGAGGTACAATGAGCAGTTCTTC
NA	NA	TRBV4-3	TRBJ1-2	CASSQGPGRAGYTF	TGCGCCAGCAGCCAAGGGCCGGGGAGGGCCGGCTACACCTTC
NA	NA	TRBV6-5	TRBJ2-1	CASSVAEDENEQFF	TGTGCCAGCAGTGTAGCTGAAGACGAGAATGAGCAGTTCTTC
NA	NA	TRBV7-6	TRBJ2-1	CASSILVGGGPGRNEQFF	TGTGCCAGCTCCATACTAGTAGGGGGAGGGCCCGGGCGCAATGAGCAGTTCTTC
TRBD2	NA	TRBV18	TRBJ2-7	CASSPLISSGYEQYF	TGTGCCAGCTCACCACTTATATCTAGCGGCTACGAGCAGTACTTC
NA	few	TRBV7-9	TRBJ2-7	CASSEYGGHYEQYF	TGTGCCAGCAGCGAATATGGGGGGCACTACGAGCAGTACTTC
NA	once	TRBV18	TRBJ1-5	CASSPTPTSNQPQHF	TGTGCCAGCTCACCGACACCTACTAGCAATCAGCCCCAGCATTTT
TRBD1	NA	TRBV7-9	TRBJ2-7	CASSAGQGNIYEQYF	TGTGCCAGCAGCGCCGGACAGGGGAACATCTACGAGCAGTACTTC
NA	NA	TRBV29-1	TRBJ1-1	CSVEEGHTEAFF	TGCAGCGTTGAAGAAGGTCACACTGAAGCTTTCTTT
TRBD1	NA	TRBV30	TRBJ2-5	CAWRTPGAGGETQYF	TGTGCCTGGAGGACCCCCGGGGCAGGGGGCGAGACCCAGTACTTC
NA	NA	TRBV28	TRBJ2-1	CASRSGVYNEQFF	TGTGCCAGCAGAAGCGGAGTCTACAATGAGCAGTTCTTC
TRBD2	NA	TRBV5-1	TRBJ2-7	CASSLAASGTYEQYF	TGCGCCAGCAGCTTGGCAGCTAGCGGGACCTACGAGCAGTACTTC
TRBD2	NA	TRBV10-3	TRBJ2-7	CAISGGGDEQYF	TGTGCCATCAGTGGGGGAGGGGACGAGCAGTACTTC
NA	NA	TRBV7-9	TRBJ1-1	CASSLESWGFMNTEAFF	TGTGCCAGCAGCTTAGAATCCTGGGGGTTCATGAACACTGAAGCTTTCTTT
NA	once	TRBV30	TRBJ2-3	CAWSKRLREDTQYF	TGTGCCTGGAGTAAGAGACTCCGGGAGGATACGCAGTATTTT
TRBD1	NA	TRBV11-3	TRBJ2-7	CASKSWVQGQWNEQYF	TGTGCCAGCAAGAGTTGGGTCCAGGGACAGTGGAACGAGCAGTACTTC
TRBD1	NA	TRBV19	TRBJ2-5	CASSTSSGQGARETQYF	TGTGCCAGTAGTACGTCGTCGGGACAGGGGGCCCGAGAGACCCAGTACTTC
TRBD2	NA	TRBV5-4	TRBJ2-1	CASSFRTSGRNEQFF	TGTGCCAGCAGCTTCCGTACTAGCGGACGAAATGAGCAGTTCTTC
NA	once	TRBV11-2	TRBJ2-7	CASSLSIGTFSYEQYF	TGTGCCAGCAGCTTAAGTATTGGGACATTCTCCTACGAGCAGTACTTC
TRBD1	NA	TRBV7-8	TRBJ2-5	CASDRVQETQYF	TGTGCCAGCGACAGGGTCCAAGAGACCCAGTACTTC
TRBD2	NA	TRBV2	TRBJ2-2	CASSEAAGLAGAGELFF	TGTGCCAGCAGTGAGGCAGCCGGACTAGCGGGAGCCGGGGAGCTGTTTTTT
NA	NA	TRBV7-2	TRBJ1-5	CASSPGDLGNQPQHF	TGTGCCAGCAGCCCAGGGGACTTGGGCAATCAGCCCCAGCATTTT
NA	NA	TRBV4-1	TRBJ2-5	CASSQGLAIDQETQYF	TGCGCCAGCAGCCAAGGTTTGGCGATTGACCAAGAGACCCAGTACTTC
NA	NA	TRBV7-7	TRBJ2-5	CASSLGLATGTQYF	TGTGCTAGCAGCTTAGGGCTGGCCACAGGGACCCAGTACTTC
NA	NA	TRBV18	TRBJ1-5	CASSPRGDQPQHF	TGTGCCAGCTCACCACGGGGGGATCAGCCCCAGCATTTT
TRBD2	NA	TRBV7-8	TRBJ2-2	CASSLVAGYTGELFF	TGTGCCAGCAGCTTAGTAGCGGGATATACCGGGGAGCTGTTTTTT
NA	NA	TRBV5-4	TRBJ2-4	CASSQDKNIQYF	TGTGCCAGCAGCCAGGACAAAAACATTCAGTACTTC
TRBD1	NA	TRBV5-4	TRBJ1-5	CASSSQGAGQPQHF	TGTGCCAGCAGCTCCCAGGGGGCTGGACAGCCCCAGCATTTT
TRBD1	NA	TRBV6-6	TRBJ2-7	CASSGQGRPYEQYF	TGTGCCAGCAGCGGACAGGGGCGGCCCTACGAGCAGTACTTC
NA	NA	TRBV5-1	TRBJ1-5	CASSLEGTNQPQHF	TGCGCCAGCAGCTTGGAGGGGACCAATCAGCCCCAGCATTTT
NA	NA	TRBV18	TRBJ1-5	CASSTSPVDRTQPQHF	TGTGCCAGCTCAACCTCCCCCGTCGACAGAACTCAGCCCCAGCATTTT
NA	NA	TRBV7-7	TRBJ1-2	CARHRGYTF	TGTGCTAGACATCGTGGCTACACCTTC
NA	NA	TRBV28	TRBJ1-1	CASRLSTEAFF	TGTGCCAGCCGCCTGAGTACTGAAGCTTTCTTT
NA	NA	TRBV5-1	TRBJ2-3	CASSPLGRNVAPADTQYF	TGCGCCAGCAGCCCCCTGGGGCGGAACGTCGCGCCCGCAGATACGCAGTATTTT
NA	NA	TRBV5-6	TRBJ1-2	CASSLVGGAWGYTF	TGTGCCAGCAGCTTGGTCGGCGGGGCATGGGGCTACACCTTC
TRBD1	NA	TRBV18	TRBJ2-1	CASSPPDRGPYNEQFF	TGTGCCAGCTCACCACCCGACAGGGGGCCCTACAATGAGCAGTTCTTC
NA	NA	TRBV13	TRBJ2-5	CASSRTEETQYF	TGTGCCAGCAGCCGAACGGAAGAGACCCAGTACTTC
NA	once	TRBV6-5	TRBJ2-1	CASSYSGLGSYNEQFF	TGTGCCAGCAGTTACTCGGGACTCGGAAGCTACAATGAGCAGTTCTTC
TRBD2	NA	TRBV7-9	TRBJ2-1	CASSLGTLAGDYNEQFF	TGTGCCAGCAGCTTAGGAACACTAGCGGGCGATTACAATGAGCAGTTCTTC
NA	NA	TRBV4-3	TRBJ1-2	CASSRVGGAGWDYGYTF	TGCGCCAGCAGCCGAGTAGGGGGGGCAGGGTGGGACTATGGCTACACCTTC